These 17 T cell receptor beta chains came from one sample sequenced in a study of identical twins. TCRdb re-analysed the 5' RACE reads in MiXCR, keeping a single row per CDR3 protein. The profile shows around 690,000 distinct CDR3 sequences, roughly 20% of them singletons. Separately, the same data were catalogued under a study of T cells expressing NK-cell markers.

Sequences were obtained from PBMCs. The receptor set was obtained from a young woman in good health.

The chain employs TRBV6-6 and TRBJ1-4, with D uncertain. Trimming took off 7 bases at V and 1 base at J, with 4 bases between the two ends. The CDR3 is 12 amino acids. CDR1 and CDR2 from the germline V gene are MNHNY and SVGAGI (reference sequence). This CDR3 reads CASTQTNEKLFF. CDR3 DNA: TGTGCCAGCACCCAAACTAATGAAAAACTGTTTTTT.

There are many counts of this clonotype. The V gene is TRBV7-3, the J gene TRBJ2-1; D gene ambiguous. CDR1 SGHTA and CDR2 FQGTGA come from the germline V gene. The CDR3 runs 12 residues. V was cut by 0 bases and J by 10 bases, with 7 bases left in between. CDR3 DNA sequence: TGTGCCAGCAGCTTAACGTTAGGCGAGCAGTTCTTC. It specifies CASSLTLGEQFF. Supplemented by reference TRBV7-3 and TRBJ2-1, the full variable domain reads GAGVSQTPSNKVTEKGKYVELRCDPISGHTALYWYRQSLGQGPEFLIYFQGTGAADDSGLPNDRFFAVRPEGSVSTLKIQRTERGDSAVYLCASSLTLGEQFFGPGTRLTVL.

Here the CDR3 reads CATKTGSNTGELFF. The CDR3 DNA sequence: TGCGCCACAAAAACAGGGAGCAACACCGGGGAGCTGTTTTTT. V gene TRBV4-3 combines with J gene TRBJ2-2; a possible D gene is TRBD1 (6 bases). Germline CDR1 reads LGHNA; CDR2 reads YSLEER. V was cut by 10 bases and J by 2 bases, with 14 bases left in between. CDR3 length equals 14 residues.

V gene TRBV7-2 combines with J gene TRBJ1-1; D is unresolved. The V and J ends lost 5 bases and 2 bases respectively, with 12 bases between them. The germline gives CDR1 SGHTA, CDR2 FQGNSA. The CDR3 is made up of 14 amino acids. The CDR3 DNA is TGTGCCAGCAGCCGTCAAACTACCAACACTGAAGCTTTCTTT. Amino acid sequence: CASSRQTTNTEAFF.

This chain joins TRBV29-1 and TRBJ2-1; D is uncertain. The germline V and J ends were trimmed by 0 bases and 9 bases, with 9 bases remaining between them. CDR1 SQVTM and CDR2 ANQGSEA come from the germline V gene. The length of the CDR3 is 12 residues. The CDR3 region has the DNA TGCAGCGTTGAAGATATTAGAAGTGAGCAGTTCTTC. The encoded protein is CSVEDIRSEQFF.

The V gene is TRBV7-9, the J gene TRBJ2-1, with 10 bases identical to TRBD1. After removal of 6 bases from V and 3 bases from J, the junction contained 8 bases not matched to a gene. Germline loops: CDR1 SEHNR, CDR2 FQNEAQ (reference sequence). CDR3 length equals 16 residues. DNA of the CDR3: TGTGCCAGCAGTCATACCCGGGACAGGGGCTACAATGAGCAGTTCTTC. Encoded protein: CASSHTRDRGYNEQFF.

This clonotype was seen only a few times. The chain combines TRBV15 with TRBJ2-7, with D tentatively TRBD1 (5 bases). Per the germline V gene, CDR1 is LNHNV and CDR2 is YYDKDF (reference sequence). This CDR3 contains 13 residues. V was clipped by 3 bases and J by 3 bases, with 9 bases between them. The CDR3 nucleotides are TGTGCCACCAGCAGGGACACCAACTACGAGCAGTACTTC. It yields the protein CATSRDTNYEQYF.

This CDR3 is CASSGTDYEQYF. In DNA, the CDR3 is TGTGCCAGCAGTGGGACTGACTACGAGCAGTACTTC. The J gene is TRBJ2-7, the V gene TRBV12-3 or TRBV12-4; TRBD2 might be the D (6 bases). The CDR3 has 12 residues. V gave up 5 bases and J gave up 3 bases, with 8 bases separating them.

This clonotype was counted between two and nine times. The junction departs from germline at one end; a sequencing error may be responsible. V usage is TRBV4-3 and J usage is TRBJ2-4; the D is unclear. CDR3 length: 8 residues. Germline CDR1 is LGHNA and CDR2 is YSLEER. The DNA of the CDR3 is TGCGCCAGCAGCCGCGACTCCTTC. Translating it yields CASSRDSF.

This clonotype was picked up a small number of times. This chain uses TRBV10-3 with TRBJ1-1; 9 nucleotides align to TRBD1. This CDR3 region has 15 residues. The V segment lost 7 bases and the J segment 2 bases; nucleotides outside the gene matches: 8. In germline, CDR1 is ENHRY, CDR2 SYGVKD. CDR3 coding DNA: TGTGCCATCACCCCCTTGGGACAGGGTAACACTGAAGCTTTCTTT. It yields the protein CAITPLGQGNTEAFF.

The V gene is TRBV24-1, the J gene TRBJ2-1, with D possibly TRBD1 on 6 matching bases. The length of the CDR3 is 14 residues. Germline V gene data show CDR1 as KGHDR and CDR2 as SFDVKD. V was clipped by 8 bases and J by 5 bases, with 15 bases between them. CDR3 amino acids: CATTRDMKNNEQFF. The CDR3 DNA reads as TGTGCCACCACCCGGGACATGAAAAACAATGAGCAGTTCTTC.

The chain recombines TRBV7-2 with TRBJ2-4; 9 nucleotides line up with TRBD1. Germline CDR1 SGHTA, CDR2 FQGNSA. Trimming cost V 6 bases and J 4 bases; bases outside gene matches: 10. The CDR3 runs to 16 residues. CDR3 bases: TGTGCCAGCAGATACACCCCGGGACAGGGTAAAAACATTCAGTACTTC. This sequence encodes CASRYTPGQGKNIQYF.

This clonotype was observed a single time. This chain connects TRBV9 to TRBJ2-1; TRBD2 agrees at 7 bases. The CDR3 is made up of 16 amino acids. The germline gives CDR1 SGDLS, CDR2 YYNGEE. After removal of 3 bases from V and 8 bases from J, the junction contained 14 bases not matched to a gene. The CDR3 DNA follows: TGTGCCAGCAGCGAGACCGGGACTATAATTTCAGATGAGCAGTTCTTC. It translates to CASSETGTIISDEQFF.

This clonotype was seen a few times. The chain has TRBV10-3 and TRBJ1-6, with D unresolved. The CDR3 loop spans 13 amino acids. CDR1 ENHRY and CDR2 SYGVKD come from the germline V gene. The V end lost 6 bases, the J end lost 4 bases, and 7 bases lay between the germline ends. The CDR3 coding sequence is TGTGCCATCAGGGAGGGTTATAATTCACCCCTCCACTTT. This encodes CAIREGYNSPLHF.

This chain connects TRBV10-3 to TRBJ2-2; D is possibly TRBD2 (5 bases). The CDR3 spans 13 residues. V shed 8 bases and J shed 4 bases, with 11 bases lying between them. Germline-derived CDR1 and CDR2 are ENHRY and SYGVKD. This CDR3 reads CAIGGSGTGELFF. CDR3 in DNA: TGTGCCATCGGAGGTTCGGGCACCGGGGAGCTGTTTTTT.

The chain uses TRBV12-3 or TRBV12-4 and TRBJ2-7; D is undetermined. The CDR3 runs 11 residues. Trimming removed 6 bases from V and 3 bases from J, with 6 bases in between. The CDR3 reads CASRNNYEQYF. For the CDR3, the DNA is TGTGCCAGCAGAAATAACTACGAGCAGTACTTC.

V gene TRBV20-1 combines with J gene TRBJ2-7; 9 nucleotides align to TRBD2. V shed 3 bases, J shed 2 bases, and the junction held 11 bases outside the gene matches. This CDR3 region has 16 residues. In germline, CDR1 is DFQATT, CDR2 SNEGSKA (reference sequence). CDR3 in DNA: TGCAGTGCTAGGGACCGGGGAGCGGGGGGACCCTACGAGCAGTACTTC. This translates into CSARDRGAGGPYEQYF.